This T cell receptor (beta chain) originates from a study of blood T cell repertoires in COVID-19. Study-level information: Collection of acute and convalescent COVID-19 samples took place in the United States, Italy and Spain.

This CDR3 region has 20 residues. Methods used by the authors: Amplifying reference gene primers gave estimates of nucleated cell counts. Clones were read by immunoSEQ multiplex PCR, and TCRdb kept only the in-frame ones, dropping some. V and J calls and clone size are copied from that table; D and trimming were computed from the DNA. The sample carries around 22,000 clones, 80% to 90% recorded once. The material sequenced was peripheral blood. This chain connects TRBV1 to TRBJ1-1; TRBD1 is the table's D call, not checked against the DNA. TRBV1 is a known pseudogene. This TCR came from a human donor with active COVID-19. The donor label of this sample is uncertain. CDR3: CTSLLTRQGIRYWVHTEAFF. The CDR3 region has the DNA TGCACCAGCTTACTGACAAGACAGGGGATTCGCTATTGGGTTCACACTGAAGCTTTCTTT.